This note documents a single TCR beta chain sequence. The sample holds other DNA sequences that translate to the same CDR3. This record belongs to a study of shared clonotypes between healthy human individuals. Overall study: Donors, aged 18 to 49, were a couple of women and three men.

CDR1 SEHNR and CDR2 FQNEAQ come from the germline V gene (reference sequence). The V segment lost 3 bases and the J segment 6 bases; nucleotides outside the gene matches: 1. The CDR3 is made up of 14 amino acids. Measured with immunoSEQ multiplex PCR; TCRdb has only the in-frame clones, and not every one. This table holds approximately 2.1 million clones, more than 85% found once. Each of the donors was a healthy adult who was HIV-negative and had not had a recent acute infection or vaccination. The sequence was obtained from a man between 18 and 29 years old in good health. Some clones in this sample may be carry-over from other donors' samples. The sequenced sample was naive CD4+ T cells from PBMCs. Subset defined: CD45RA+ positively selected. This rearrangement joins TRBV7-9 to TRBJ2-1; 11 nucleotides match TRBD2. As DNA, the CDR3 is TGTGCCAGCAGCTTCGGGACTAGCGGCAATGAGCAGTTCTTC. Translating gives CASSFGTSGNEQFF.